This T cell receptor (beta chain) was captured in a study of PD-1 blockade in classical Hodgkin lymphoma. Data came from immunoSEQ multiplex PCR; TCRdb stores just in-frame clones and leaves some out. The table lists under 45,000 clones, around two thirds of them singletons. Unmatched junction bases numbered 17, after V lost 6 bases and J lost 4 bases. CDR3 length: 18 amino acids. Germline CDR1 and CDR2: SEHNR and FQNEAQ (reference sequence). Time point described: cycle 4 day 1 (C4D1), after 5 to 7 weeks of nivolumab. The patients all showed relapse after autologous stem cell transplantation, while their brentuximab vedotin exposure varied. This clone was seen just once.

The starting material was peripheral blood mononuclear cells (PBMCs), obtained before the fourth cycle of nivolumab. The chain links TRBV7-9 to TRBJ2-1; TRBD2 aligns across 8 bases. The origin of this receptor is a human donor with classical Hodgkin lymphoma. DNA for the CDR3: TGTGCCAGCAGTTCGACATCCCCTGGGTTAGCGGGGTACAATGAGCAGTTCTTC. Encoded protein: CASSSTSPGLAGYNEQFF.